This T cell receptor beta chain was sequenced during a study of radiation and T cells in renal cell carcinoma. The CDR3 is 14 residues long. Germline V gives CDR1 SGHAT, CDR2 FQNNGV. V lost 4 bases and J lost 6, with 16 bases in between. As to time point: blood 2 weeks post-SBRT. Treatment meaning: 15 Gy SBRT to primary tumor, nephrectomy 4 weeks later. This renal cell carcinoma was of the clear cell type. Sequencing was performed with immunoSEQ multiplex PCR; in TCRdb, only in-frame clones are kept and a portion is missing. The table shows some 75,000 clones, with about four fifths occurring only once.

The chain combines TRBV11-2 with TRBJ2-7, with D maybe TRBD1 (6 bases). The source was blood, collected from a patient whose treatment included radiotherapy and nephrectomy. The TCR was taken from a man aged 55 to 70 with renal cell carcinoma. The CDR3 bases are TGTGCCAGCAGCTGGGCCCCGACAGGTTCCGAGCAGTACTTC. Protein sequence: CASSWAPTGSEQYF.